This T cell receptor beta chain was observed in a study of T-cell memory formation after mild COVID-19. The overall study: Largely, the TCR clusters proved donor specific.

This clonotype came up a few times. The antigen is not known. V lost 0 bases to trimming and J lost 4 bases; unmatched junction nucleotides: 9. Germline loops: CDR1 SGHRS, CDR2 YFSETQ. The CDR3 contains 16 residues. TCRalpha and TCRbeta libraries used 5'RACE with constant-segment primers and UMIs. From the 5' RACE reads, TCRdb called clonotypes with MiXCR, one entry per CDR3 protein. This table holds fewer than 600,000 distinct CDR3 sequences, roughly 21% found once. Regarding the study as a whole: Contracting clones from day 15 to 85 showed balanced CD4/CD8; later expanders favored CD4+. CD8+ contracting clones occupied EMRA, while CD4+ ones occupied mainly CM and EM.

V and J are TRBV5-1 and TRBJ1-2; 7 nucleotides align to TRBD1. Material: PBMCs or a T cell subset sorted from them (not recorded which). The TCR comes from an adult woman who had mild COVID-19 (a few samples of this study predate the infection). Cell type and time point are not known. CDR3 in DNA: TGCGCCAGCAGCTTGGCCCGACAGGGATTGGGCTATGGCTACACCTTC. Protein: CASSLARQGLGYGYTF.